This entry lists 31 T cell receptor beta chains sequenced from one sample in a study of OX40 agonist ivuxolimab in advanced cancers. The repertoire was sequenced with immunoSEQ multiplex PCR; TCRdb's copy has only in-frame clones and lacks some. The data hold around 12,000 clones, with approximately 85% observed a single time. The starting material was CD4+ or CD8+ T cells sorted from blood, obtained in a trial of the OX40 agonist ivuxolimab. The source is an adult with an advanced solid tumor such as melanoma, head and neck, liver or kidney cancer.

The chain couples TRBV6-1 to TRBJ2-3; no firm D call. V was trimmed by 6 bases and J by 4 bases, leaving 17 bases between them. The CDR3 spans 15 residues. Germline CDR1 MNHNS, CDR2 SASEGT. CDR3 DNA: TGTGCCAGCAGGAGGCAAGACTCCCCTTCAGATACGCAGTATTTT. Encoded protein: CASRRQDSPSDTQYF.

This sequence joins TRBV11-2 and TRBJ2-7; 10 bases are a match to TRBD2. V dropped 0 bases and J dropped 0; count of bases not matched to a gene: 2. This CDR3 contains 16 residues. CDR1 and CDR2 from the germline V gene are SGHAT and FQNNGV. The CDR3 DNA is TGTGCCAGCAGCTTAGAAGCTAGCGGGAGCTCCTACGAGCAGTACTTC. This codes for CASSLEASGSSYEQYF.

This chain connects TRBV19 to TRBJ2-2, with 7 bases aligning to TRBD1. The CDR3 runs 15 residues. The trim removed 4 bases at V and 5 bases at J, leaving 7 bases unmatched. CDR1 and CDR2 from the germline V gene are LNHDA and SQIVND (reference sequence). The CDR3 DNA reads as TGTGCCAGTAGTACCCCGACAGGGATTACCGGGGAGCTGTTTTTT. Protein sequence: CASSTPTGITGELFF. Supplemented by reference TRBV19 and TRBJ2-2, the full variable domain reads DGGITQSPKYLFRKEGQNVTLSCEQNLNHDAMYWYRQDPGQGLRLIYYSQIVNDFQKGDIAEGYSVSREKKESFPLTVTSAQKNPTAFYLCASSTPTGITGELFFGEGSRLTVL.

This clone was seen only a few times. CDR3 residues: CASSLLAGTAVEGKYGYTF. CDR3 DNA: TGTGCCAGCAGCTTATTAGCGGGGACGGCGGTAGAGGGGAAGTATGGCTACACCTTC. The chain carries TRBV7-2 and TRBJ1-2; weak D call: TRBD1 (5 bases). CDR1 and CDR2 from the germline V gene are SGHTA and FQGNSA. This CDR3 has 19 residues. V was pared by 2 bases and J by 5 bases, with 27 bases between.

CDR3 sequence: CASRITGELFF. DNA for the CDR3: TGTGCCAGCAGGATCACCGGGGAGCTGTTTTTT. The gene calls are TRBV7-9 and TRBJ2-2, with unresolved D. CDR3 length: 11 amino acids. The V gene's germline CDR1 is SEHNR and CDR2 FQNEAQ (reference sequence). Trimming left V 6 bases short and J 4 bases short, with 3 bases between.

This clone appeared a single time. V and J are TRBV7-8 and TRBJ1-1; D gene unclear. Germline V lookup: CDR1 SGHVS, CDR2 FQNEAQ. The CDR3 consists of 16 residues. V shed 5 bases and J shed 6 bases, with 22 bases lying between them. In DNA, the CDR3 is TGTGCCAGCAGCCGCTCGAACACCAACGCCGGGGCTGAAGCTTTCTTT. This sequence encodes CASSRSNTNAGAEAFF.

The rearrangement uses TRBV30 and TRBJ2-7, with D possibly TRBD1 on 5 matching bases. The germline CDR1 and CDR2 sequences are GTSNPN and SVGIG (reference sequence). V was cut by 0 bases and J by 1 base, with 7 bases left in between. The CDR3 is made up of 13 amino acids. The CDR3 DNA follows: TGTGCCTGGAGTGTACAGGCTTCCTACGAGCAGTACTTC. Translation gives CAWSVQASYEQYF.

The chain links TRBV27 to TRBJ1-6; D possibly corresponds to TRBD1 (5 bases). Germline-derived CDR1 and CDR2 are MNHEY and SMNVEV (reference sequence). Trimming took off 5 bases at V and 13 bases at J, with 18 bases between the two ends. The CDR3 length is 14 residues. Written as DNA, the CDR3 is TGTGCCAGCAGTCCAAGTGGGTGGGGCATCCCCCTCCACTTT. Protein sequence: CASSPSGWGIPLHF.

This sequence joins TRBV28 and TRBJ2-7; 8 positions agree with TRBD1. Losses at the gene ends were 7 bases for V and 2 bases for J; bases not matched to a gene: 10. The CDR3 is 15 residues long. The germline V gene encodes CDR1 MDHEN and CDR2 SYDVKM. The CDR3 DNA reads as TGTGCCAGCACCCCGGTGCCGACAGGGGCCTACGAGCAGTACTTC. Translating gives CASTPVPTGAYEQYF.

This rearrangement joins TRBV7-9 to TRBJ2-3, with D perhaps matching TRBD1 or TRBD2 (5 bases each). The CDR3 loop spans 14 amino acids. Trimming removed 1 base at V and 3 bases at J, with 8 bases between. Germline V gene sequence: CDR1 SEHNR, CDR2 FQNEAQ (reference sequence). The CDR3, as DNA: TGTGCCAGCAGCTTAGTAGGGGAGACAGATACGCAGTATTTT. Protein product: CASSLVGETDTQYF. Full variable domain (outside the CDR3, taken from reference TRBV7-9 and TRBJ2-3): DTGVSQNPRHKITKRGQNVTFRCDPISEHNRLYWYRQTLGQGPEFLTYFQNEAQLEKSRLLSDRFSAERPKGSFSTLEIQRTEQGDSAMYLCASSLVGETDTQYFGPGTRLTVL.

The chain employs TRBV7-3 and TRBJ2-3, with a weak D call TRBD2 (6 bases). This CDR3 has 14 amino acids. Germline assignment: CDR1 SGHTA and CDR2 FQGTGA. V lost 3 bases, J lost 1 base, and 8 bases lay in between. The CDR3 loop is CASSFSGGTDTQYF. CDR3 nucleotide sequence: TGTGCCAGCAGCTTTAGCGGAGGCACAGATACGCAGTATTTT. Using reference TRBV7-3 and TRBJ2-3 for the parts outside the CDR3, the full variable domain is GAGVSQTPSNKVTEKGKYVELRCDPISGHTALYWYRQSLGQGPEFLIYFQGTGAADDSGLPNDRFFAVRPEGSVSTLKIQRTERGDSAVYLCASSFSGGTDTQYFGPGTRLTVL.

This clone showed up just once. This CDR3 reads CASSFSGALSSYEQYF. The DNA for the CDR3 is TGTGCCAGCAGTTTCTCAGGGGCCCTGAGCTCCTACGAGCAGTACTTC. The rearrangement links TRBV27 to TRBJ2-7, with D perhaps TRBD1 (6 bases). The CDR3 runs to 16 residues. The V and J ends lost 3 bases and 0 bases respectively, with 15 bases between them. Germline-derived CDR1 and CDR2 are MNHEY and SMNVEV (reference sequence).

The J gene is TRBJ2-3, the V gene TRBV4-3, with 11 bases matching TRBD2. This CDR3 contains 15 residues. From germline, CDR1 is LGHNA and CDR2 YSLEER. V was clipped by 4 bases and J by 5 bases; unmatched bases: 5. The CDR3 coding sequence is TGCGCCAGCAGCCCACTAGCGGGAGAAAGAGATACGCAGTATTTT. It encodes CASSPLAGERDTQYF.

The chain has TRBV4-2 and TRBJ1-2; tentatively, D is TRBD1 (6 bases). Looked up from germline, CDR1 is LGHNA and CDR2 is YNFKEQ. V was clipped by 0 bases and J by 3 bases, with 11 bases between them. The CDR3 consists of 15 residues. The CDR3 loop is CASSQESGQDYGYTF. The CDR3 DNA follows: TGTGCCAGCAGCCAAGAATCGGGACAAGACTATGGCTACACCTTC.

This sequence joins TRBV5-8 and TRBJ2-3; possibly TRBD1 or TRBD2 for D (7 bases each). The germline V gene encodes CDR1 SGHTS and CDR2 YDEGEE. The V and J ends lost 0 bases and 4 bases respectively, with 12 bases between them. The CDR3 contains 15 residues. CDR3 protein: CASSLVPGGADTQYF. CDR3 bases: TGTGCCAGCAGCTTGGTGCCAGGGGGGGCAGATACGCAGTATTTT.

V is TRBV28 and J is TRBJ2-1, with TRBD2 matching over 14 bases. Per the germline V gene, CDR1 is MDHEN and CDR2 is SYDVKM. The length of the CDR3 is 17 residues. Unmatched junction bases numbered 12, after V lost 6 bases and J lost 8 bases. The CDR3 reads CASRGWTSGRSEDEQFF. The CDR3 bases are TGTGCCAGCAGGGGATGGACTAGCGGGAGGAGTGAGGATGAGCAGTTCTTC.

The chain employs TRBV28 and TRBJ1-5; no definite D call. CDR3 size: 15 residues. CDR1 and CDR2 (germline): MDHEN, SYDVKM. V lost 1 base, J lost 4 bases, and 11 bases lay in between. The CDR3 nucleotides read TGTGCCAGCAGTTTATCGGGCCCCACAAATCAGCCCCAGCATTTT. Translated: CASSLSGPTNQPQHF. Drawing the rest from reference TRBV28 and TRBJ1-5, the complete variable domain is DVKVTQSSRYLVKRTGEKVFLECVQDMDHENMFWYRQDPGLGLRLIYFSYDVKMKEKGDIPEGYSVSREKKERFSLILESASTNQTSMYLCASSLSGPTNQPQHFGDGTRLSIL.

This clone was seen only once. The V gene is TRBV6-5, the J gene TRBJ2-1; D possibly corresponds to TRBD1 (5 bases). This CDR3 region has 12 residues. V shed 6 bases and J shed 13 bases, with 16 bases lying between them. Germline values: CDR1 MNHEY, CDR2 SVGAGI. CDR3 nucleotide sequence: TGTGCCAGCAGCCCCGAAGGGGTACATCAGTTCTTC. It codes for CASSPEGVHQFF.

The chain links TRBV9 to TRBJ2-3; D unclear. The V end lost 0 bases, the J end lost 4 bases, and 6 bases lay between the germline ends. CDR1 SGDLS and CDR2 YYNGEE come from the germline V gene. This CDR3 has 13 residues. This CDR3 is CASSVGQADTQYF. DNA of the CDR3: TGTGCCAGCAGCGTAGGCCAGGCAGATACGCAGTATTTT.

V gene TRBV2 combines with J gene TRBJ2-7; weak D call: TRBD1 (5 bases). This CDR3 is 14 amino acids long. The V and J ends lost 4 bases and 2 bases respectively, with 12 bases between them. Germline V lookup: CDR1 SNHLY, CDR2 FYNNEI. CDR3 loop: CASSVYRNAYEQYF. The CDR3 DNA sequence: TGTGCCAGCAGTGTATACAGGAACGCCTACGAGCAGTACTTC.

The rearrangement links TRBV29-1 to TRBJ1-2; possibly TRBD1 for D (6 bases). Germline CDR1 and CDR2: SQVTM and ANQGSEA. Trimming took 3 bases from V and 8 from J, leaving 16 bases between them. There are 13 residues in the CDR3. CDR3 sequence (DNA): TGCAGCGTTGAGGGAACAGGGTATGGGGGCTACACCTTC. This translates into CSVEGTGYGGYTF.

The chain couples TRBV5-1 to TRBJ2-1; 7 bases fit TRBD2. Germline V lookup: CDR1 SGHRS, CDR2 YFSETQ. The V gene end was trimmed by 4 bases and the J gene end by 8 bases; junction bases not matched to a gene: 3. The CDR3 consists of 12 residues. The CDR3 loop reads CASSLSGDEQFF. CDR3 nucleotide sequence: TGCGCCAGCAGCCTCAGCGGGGATGAGCAGTTCTTC.

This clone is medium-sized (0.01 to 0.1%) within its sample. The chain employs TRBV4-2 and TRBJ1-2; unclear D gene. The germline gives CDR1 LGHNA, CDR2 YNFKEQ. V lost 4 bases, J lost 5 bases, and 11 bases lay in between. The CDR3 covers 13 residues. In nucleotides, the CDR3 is TGTGCCAGCAGCCCGAGAGAACGGTATGGCTACACCTTC. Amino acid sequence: CASSPRERYGYTF.

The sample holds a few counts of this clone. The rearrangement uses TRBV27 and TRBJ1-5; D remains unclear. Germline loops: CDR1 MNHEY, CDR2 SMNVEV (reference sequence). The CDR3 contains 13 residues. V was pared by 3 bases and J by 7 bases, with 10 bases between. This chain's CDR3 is CASSFGGHQPQHF. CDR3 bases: TGTGCCAGCAGTTTCGGAGGGCACCAGCCCCAGCATTTT.

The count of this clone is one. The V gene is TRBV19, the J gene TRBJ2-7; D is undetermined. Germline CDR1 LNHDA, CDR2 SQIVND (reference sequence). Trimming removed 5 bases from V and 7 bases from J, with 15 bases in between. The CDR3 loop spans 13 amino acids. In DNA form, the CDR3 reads TGTGCCAGTAGTGGATCAGGTCAGGAGGAGCAGTACTTC. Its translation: CASSGSGQEEQYF.

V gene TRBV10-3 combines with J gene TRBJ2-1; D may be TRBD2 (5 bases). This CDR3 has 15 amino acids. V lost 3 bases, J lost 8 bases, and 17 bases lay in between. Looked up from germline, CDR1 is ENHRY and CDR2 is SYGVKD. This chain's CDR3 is CAISDSGGGQDEQFF. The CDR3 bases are TGTGCCATCAGTGATTCCGGCGGAGGCCAGGATGAGCAGTTCTTC.

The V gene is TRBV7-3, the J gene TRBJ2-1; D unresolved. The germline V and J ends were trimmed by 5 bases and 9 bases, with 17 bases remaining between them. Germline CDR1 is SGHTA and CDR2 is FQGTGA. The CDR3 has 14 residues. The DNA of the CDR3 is TGTGCCAGCAGCCTAAACGGCCGGAAGGGTGAGCAGTTCTTC. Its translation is CASSLNGRKGEQFF.

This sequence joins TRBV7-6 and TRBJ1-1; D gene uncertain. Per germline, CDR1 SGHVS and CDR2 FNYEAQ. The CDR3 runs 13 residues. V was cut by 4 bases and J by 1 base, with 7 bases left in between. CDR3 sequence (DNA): TGTGCCAGCAGCTACGAGCCGAACACTGAAGCTTTCTTT. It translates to CASSYEPNTEAFF.

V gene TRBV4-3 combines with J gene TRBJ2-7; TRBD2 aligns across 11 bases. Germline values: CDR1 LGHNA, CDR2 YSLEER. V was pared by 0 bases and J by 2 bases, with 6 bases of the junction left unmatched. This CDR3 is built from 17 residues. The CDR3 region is CASSQDDGLAGTYEQYF. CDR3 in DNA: TGCGCCAGCAGCCAAGATGACGGACTAGCGGGTACCTACGAGCAGTACTTC.

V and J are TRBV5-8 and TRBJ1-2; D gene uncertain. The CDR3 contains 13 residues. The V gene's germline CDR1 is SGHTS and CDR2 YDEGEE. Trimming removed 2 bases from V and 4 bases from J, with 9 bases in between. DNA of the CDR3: TGTGCCAGCAGCTTTGGAGAGCCCTATGGCTACACCTTC. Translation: CASSFGEPYGYTF.

In DNA form, the CDR3 reads TGTGCCAGCAGCTCAGATCGAGGGACAGCAGATACGCAGTATTTT. Translation: CASSSDRGTADTQYF. This chain joins TRBV11-1 and TRBJ2-3; TRBD1 matches 7 bases. Germline trimming cut 4 bases from V and 4 bases from J; bases unmatched to any gene: 8. Per germline, CDR1 SGHAT and CDR2 FQDESV (reference sequence). This CDR3 contains 15 residues.